These T cell receptor beta chains were read from a single sample in a study of blood T cell repertoires in COVID-19. The assay was immunoSEQ multiplex PCR, and TCRdb's table has in-frame clones only and misses some. The table includes over 200,000 clones, less than 90% detected once. Source material: peripheral blood. Receptors originate from a man aged 35-49 years with active or convalescent COVID-19. Both conserved end residues are part of each CDR3. D genes are given only for firm matches. Clone size is not always given. Where it is, it says once, few, many or a class for expanded clones.

d_call	v_call	clone_size	cdr3_length	j_call	cdr3_aa	cdr3_nt
.	TRBV4-1	once	18	TRBJ1-3	CASSQDRGRVPIGNTIYF	TGCGCCAGCAGCCAAGATAGGGGCAGGGTCCCCATCGGAAACACCATATATTTT
TRBD1	TRBV9	once	16	TRBJ1-2	CASSGQTDRDWYGYTF	TGTGCCAGCAGTGGTCAAACGGACAGGGACTGGTATGGCTACACCTTC
.	TRBV5-4	.	13	TRBJ2-2	CASSLSGAGELFF	TGTGCCAGCAGTCTCTCAGGGGCCGGGGAGCTGTTTTTT
.	TRBV28	.	13	TRBJ1-2	CASSLTVNYGYTF	TGTGCCAGCAGTCTGACAGTAAACTATGGCTACACCTTC
TRBD2	TRBV11-2	.	13	TRBJ2-7	CASSSGLANEQYF	TGTGCCAGCAGCTCGGGACTAGCCAACGAGCAGTACTTC
.	TRBV2	.	14	TRBJ1-1	CASSLVEGNTEAFF	TGTGCCAGCAGTCTAGTGGAGGGAAACACTGAAGCTTTCTTT
TRBD2	TRBV5-1	.	16	TRBJ2-5	CASSPQTSGGQETQYF	TGCGCCAGCAGCCCTCAGACTAGCGGGGGGCAAGAGACCCAGTACTTC
.	TRBV10-1	once	15	TRBJ1-2	CASSETRGSLGGYTF	TGCGCCAGCAGTGAGACAAGGGGGAGCCTTGGTGGCTACACCTTC
TRBD1	TRBV28	.	14	TRBJ1-5	CASSTDRVNQPQHF	TGTGCCAGCAGTACTGACAGGGTCAATCAGCCCCAGCATTTT
TRBD2	TRBV3-1/TRBV3-2	.	15	TRBJ2-7	CASSQRGLVPYEQYF	TGTGCCAGCAGCCAACGCGGACTAGTGCCCTACGAGCAGTACTTC
TRBD1	TRBV5-4	few	14	TRBJ2-7	CASSTRTGGYEQYF	TGTGCCAGCAGCACCCGGACAGGGGGCTACGAGCAGTACTTC
.	TRBV9	.	15	TRBJ1-5	CASSRMDGQLQPQHF	TGTGCCAGCAGCCGCATGGATGGGCAGCTTCAGCCCCAGCATTTT
.	TRBV12-2	.	16	TRBJ1-5	CASRFAGRWGNQPQHF	TGTGCAAGTCGCTTCGCTGGGCGTTGGGGCAATCAGCCCCAGCATTTT
.	TRBV9	once	13	TRBJ2-1	CASSVGQYNEQFF	TGTGCCAGCAGCGTAGGACAGTACAATGAGCAGTTCTTC
TRBD1	TRBV18	.	16	TRBJ1-6	CASSPPTGWGNSPLHF	TGTGCCAGCTCACCACCGACAGGGTGGGGTAATTCACCCCTCCACTTT
TRBD2	TRBV19	.	16	TRBJ2-2	CASSSPGLAGAGELFF	TGTGCCAGTAGTTCCCCGGGACTAGCGGGAGCCGGGGAGCTGTTTTTT
.	TRBV4-1	.	16	TRBJ2-6	CASSPTTGFGANVLTF	TGCGCCAGCAGCCCCACCACAGGGTTTGGGGCCAACGTCCTGACTTTC
.	TRBV5-1	.	16	TRBJ2-1	CASSPSLVITYNEQFF	TGCGCCAGCAGCCCGTCACTAGTTATAACCTACAATGAGCAGTTCTTC
.	TRBV2	.	15	TRBJ2-1	CASSEVTGQKNEQFF	TGTGCCAGCAGTGAGGTAACAGGGCAAAAGAATGAGCAGTTCTTC
.	TRBV5-5	.	16	TRBJ1-1	CASSFFAGAMNTEAFF	TGTGCCAGCAGCTTTTTCGCAGGGGCGATGAACACTGAAGCTTTCTTT
.	TRBV28	.	15	TRBJ2-3	CASSQPGGYADTQYF	TGTGCCAGCAGTCAACCGGGGGGCTATGCAGATACGCAGTATTTT
TRBD1	TRBV18	.	13	TRBJ2-7	CASSDGQAYEQYF	TGTGCCAGCTCAGATGGACAGGCCTACGAGCAGTACTTC
.	TRBV5-1	once	15	TRBJ2-5	CASSLLGRGKETQYF	TGCGCCAGCAGCTTGTTAGGCAGGGGAAAAGAGACCCAGTACTTC
TRBD1	TRBV23-1	.	16	TRBJ1-2	CASSQFGDRGRNGYTF	TGCGCCAGCAGTCAATTTGGCGACAGGGGGCGCAACGGCTACACCTTC
.	TRBV7-9	many	15	TRBJ1-1	CASSLSTGRNTEAFF	TGTGCCAGCAGCTTATCAACAGGGCGAAACACTGAAGCTTTCTTT
.	TRBV7-3	.	16	TRBJ1-2	CASSPPPGDPRYGYTF	TGTGCCAGCAGCCCACCCCCGGGGGATCCCCGTTATGGCTACACCTTC
TRBD2	TRBV7-3	.	17	TRBJ2-2	CASSLIGGSRVAGELFF	TGTGCCAGCAGCTTAATCGGCGGGAGTAGGGTGGCCGGGGAGCTGTTTTTT
TRBD2	TRBV5-6	.	18	TRBJ2-7	CASSSPTSGPFPSYEQYF	TGTGCCAGCAGCTCCCCGACTAGCGGGCCTTTCCCCTCCTACGAGCAGTACTTC
.	TRBV7-9	once	14	TRBJ2-5	CASSSAHGEETQYF	TGTGCCAGCAGCTCAGCACACGGAGAAGAGACCCAGTACTTC
.	TRBV9	once	13	TRBJ1-5	CASSVGGPQPQHF	TGTGCCAGCAGCGTAGGAGGGCCTCAGCCCCAGCATTTT
.	TRBV19	.	14	TRBJ1-1	CASRIAGMNTEAFF	TGTGCCAGTAGGATTGCAGGAATGAACACTGAAGCTTTCTTT
.	TRBV18	.	14	TRBJ1-2	CASSPARDAYGYTF	TGTGCCAGCTCACCGGCCAGGGATGCCTATGGCTACACCTTC
.	TRBV28	.	15	TRBJ1-3	CASSSAGDSGNTIYF	TGTGCCAGCAGTTCCGCCGGGGACTCTGGAAACACCATATATTTT
TRBD2	TRBV9	.	16	TRBJ2-2	CASTSAAGPRAGELFF	TGTGCCAGCACCTCAGCAGCGGGGCCTCGGGCCGGGGAGCTGTTTTTT
.	TRBV28	.	15	TRBJ1-1	CASSFRGPMDTEAFF	TGTGCCAGCAGTTTCAGGGGCCCGATGGACACTGAAGCTTTCTTT
TRBD1	TRBV19	.	13	TRBJ1-2	CASQPGTGDGYTF	TGTGCCAGTCAACCCGGGACAGGGGATGGCTACACCTTC
.	TRBV27	.	11	TRBJ1-1	CASSSYTEAFF	TGTGCCAGCAGTTCTTACACTGAAGCTTTCTTT
.	TRBV24-1	.	14	TRBJ1-2	CATSEQQGAYGYTF	TGTGCCACCAGTGAGCAACAGGGCGCCTATGGCTACACCTTC
.	TRBV5-5	.	16	TRBJ1-1	CASSLHGSQRNTEAFF	TGTGCCAGCAGCTTGCACGGGAGCCAAAGGAACACTGAAGCTTTCTTT
TRBD1	TRBV28	.	14	TRBJ1-6	CASSFVQGWSPLHF	TGTGCCAGCAGTTTTGTACAGGGGTGGTCACCCCTCCACTTT
.	TRBV28	few	13	TRBJ1-5	CASRPGPGGPQHF	TGTGCCAGCAGGCCGGGACCGGGAGGGCCCCAGCATTTT
.	TRBV7-3	.	16	TRBJ1-1	CASSLITGPMNTEAFF	TGTGCCAGCAGCTTAATTACAGGCCCCATGAACACTGAAGCTTTCTTT
TRBD1	TRBV2	.	13	TRBJ2-5	CASRGTGEETQYF	TGTGCCAGCAGGGGGACAGGGGAAGAGACCCAGTACTTC
TRBD2	TRBV19	.	15	TRBJ2-5	CASSIGRLAGAPRYF	TGTGCCAGTAGTATAGGACGGCTAGCGGGGGCCCCCCGGTACTTC
TRBD1	TRBV2	few	14	TRBJ2-3	CASREGAGTDTQYF	TGTGCCAGCAGAGAGGGGGCCGGGACAGATACGCAGTATTTT
TRBD2	TRBV18	.	19	TRBJ2-3	CASSPLGLAGVPGPDTQYF	TGTGCCAGCTCACCACTCGGACTAGCGGGGGTCCCGGGTCCAGATACGCAGTATTTT
TRBD2	TRBV27	once	15	TRBJ2-7	CASTSLAGGPDEQYF	TGTGCCAGCACGTCACTAGCGGGAGGGCCAGACGAGCAGTACTTC
.	TRBV18	few	16	TRBJ1-5	CASSPVREGLGQPQHF	TGTGCCAGCTCACCGGTTAGGGAGGGCCTCGGTCAGCCCCAGCATTTT
.	TRBV14	.	14	TRBJ1-2	CASSRDTGNYGYTF	TGTGCCAGCAGCCGGGACACGGGCAACTATGGCTACACCTTC
.	TRBV12-5	.	14	TRBJ1-1	CASGLGNSNTEAFF	TGTGCTAGTGGTTTGGGCAACTCGAACACTGAAGCTTTCTTT
.	TRBV2	few	14	TRBJ1-1	CASSEWQGRDEAFF	TGTGCCAGCAGTGAATGGCAGGGGAGGGATGAAGCTTTCTTT
.	TRBV6-5	.	13	TRBJ1-2	CASREGRTYGYTF	TGTGCCAGCAGGGAGGGACGGACTTATGGCTACACCTTC
.	TRBV7-8	.	13	TRBJ1-1	CASSFGGNTEAFF	TGTGCCAGCAGCTTCGGGGGTAACACTGAAGCTTTCTTT
TRBD2	TRBV19	once	16	TRBJ2-1	CASSTVGGYGHNEQFF	TGTGCCAGTAGTACGGTGGGAGGGTACGGCCACAATGAGCAGTTCTTC
.	TRBV19	.	14	TRBJ1-5	CASTMRDSNQPQHF	TGTGCCAGTACTATGCGAGATAGCAATCAGCCCCAGCATTTT